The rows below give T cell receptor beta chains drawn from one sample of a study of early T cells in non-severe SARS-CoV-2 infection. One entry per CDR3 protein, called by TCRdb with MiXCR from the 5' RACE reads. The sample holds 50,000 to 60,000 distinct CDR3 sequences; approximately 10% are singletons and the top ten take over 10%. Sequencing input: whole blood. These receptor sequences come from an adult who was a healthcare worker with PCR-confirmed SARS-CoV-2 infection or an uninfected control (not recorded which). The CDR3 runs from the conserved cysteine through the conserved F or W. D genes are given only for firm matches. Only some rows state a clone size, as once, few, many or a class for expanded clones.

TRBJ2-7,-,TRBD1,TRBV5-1,CASSFGTGGEQYF,TGCGCCAGCAGCTTTGGGACAGGGGGCGAGCAGTACTTC
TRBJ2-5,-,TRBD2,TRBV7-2,CASSSTRLAAQETQYF,TGTGCCAGCAGTTCTACTCGACTAGCGGCACAAGAGACCCAGTACTTC
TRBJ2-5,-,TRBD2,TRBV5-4,CASSPQGGGVETQYF,TGTGCCAGCAGCCCCCAGGGTGGGGGGGTAGAGACCCAGTACTTC
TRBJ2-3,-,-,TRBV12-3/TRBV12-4,CASARRSPGGPSDTQYF,TGTGCCAGCGCTCGTAGGTCCCCGGGGGGCCCCTCAGATACGCAGTATTTT
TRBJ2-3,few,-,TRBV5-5,CASSLVLNTDTQYF,TGTGCCAGCAGCTTGGTGCTAAACACAGATACGCAGTATTTT
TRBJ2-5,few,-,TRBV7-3,CASGESGDYQETQYF,TGTGCCAGCGGCGAATCAGGGGATTACCAAGAGACCCAGTACTTC
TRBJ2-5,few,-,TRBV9,CASSVVGSQRETQYF,TGTGCCAGCAGCGTAGTGGGTAGTCAGAGAGAGACCCAGTACTTC
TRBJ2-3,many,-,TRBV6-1,CASKADTQYF,TGTGCCAGCAAAGCAGATACGCAGTATTTT
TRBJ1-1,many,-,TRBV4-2,CASSRAGGEAGAFF,TGTGCCAGCAGCCGGGCGGGTGGCGAGGCGGGAGCTTTCTTT
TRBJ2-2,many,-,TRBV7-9,CASSFEGIAAGELFF,TGTGCCAGCAGCTTTGAGGGGATAGCCGCCGGGGAGCTGTTTTTT
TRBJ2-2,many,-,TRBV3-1,CASSQGLRGGTGELFF,TGTGCCAGCAGCCAGGGCCTTAGGGGGGGCACCGGGGAGCTGTTTTTT
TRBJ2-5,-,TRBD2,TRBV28,CASSPPTSELETQYF,TGTGCCAGCAGTCCTCCGACTAGCGAGCTAGAGACCCAGTACTTC
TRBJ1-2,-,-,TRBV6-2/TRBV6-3,CASSYGAPGNGYTF,TGTGCCAGCAGTTACGGGGCCCCCGGCAATGGCTACACCTTC
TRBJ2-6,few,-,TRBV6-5,CASSLRRDTTGANVLTF,TGTGCCAGCAGTTTAAGGAGGGACACCACTGGGGCCAACGTCCTGACTTTC
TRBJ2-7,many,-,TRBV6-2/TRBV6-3,CASSWGAYEQYF,TGTGCCAGCAGTTGGGGAGCCTACGAGCAGTACTTC
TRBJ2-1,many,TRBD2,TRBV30,CAWSVGGGQFF,TGTGCCTGGAGTGTCGGGGGGGGCCAGTTCTTC
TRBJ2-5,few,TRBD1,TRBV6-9,CASSKGGQGREETQYF,TGTGCCAGCAGTAAGGGCGGACAGGGGAGAGAAGAGACCCAGTACTTC
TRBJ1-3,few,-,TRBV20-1,CSARSGAGNTIYF,TGCAGTGCTAGGTCAGGGGCGGGAAACACCATATATTTT
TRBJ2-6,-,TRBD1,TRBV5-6,CASSLVIQGARSGANVLTF,TGTGCCAGCAGCTTGGTAATACAGGGGGCGCGTAGTGGGGCCAACGTCCTGACTTTC
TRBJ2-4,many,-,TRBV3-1,CASSQGLTNIQYF,TGTGCCAGCAGCCAAGGACTAACAAACATTCAGTACTTC
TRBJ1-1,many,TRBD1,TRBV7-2,CASSMTQGALTEAFF,TGTGCCAGCAGCATGACACAGGGGGCGTTAACTGAAGCTTTCTTT
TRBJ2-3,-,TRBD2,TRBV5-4,CASSFGGGDTQYF,TGTGCCAGCAGCTTCGGCGGGGGGGATACGCAGTATTTT
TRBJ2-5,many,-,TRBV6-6,CASSTLSRWFDRETQYF,TGTGCCAGCAGTACCCTTTCGCGGTGGTTTGATAGAGAGACCCAGTACTTC
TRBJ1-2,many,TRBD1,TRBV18,CASSPRSVAGGMDGYTF,TGTGCCAGCTCACCGCGAAGTGTTGCAGGGGGCATGGATGGCTACACCTTC
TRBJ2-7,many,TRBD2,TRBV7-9,CASSLKVVAGEVEQYF,TGTGCCAGCAGCTTAAAGGTCGTAGCGGGAGAAGTCGAGCAGTACTTC
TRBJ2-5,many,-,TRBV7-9,CASSPSGTQRDQYF,TGTGCCAGCAGCCCCTCCGGGACACAGAGAGACCAGTACTTC
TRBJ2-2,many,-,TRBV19,CASKSTGGAPGVGTGELFF,TGTGCCAGTAAAAGTACGGGGGGCGCCCCCGGGGTCGGAACCGGGGAGCTGTTTTTT
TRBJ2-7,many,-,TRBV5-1,CASSWDGGGYEQYF,TGCGCCAGCAGCTGGGACGGGGGTGGATACGAGCAGTACTTC
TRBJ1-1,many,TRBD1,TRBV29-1,CSARTGGNTEAFF,TGCAGCGCCCGGACAGGGGGGAACACTGAAGCTTTCTTT
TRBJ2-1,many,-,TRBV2,CASSVGPYNEQFF,TGTGCCAGCAGTGTAGGGCCTTACAATGAGCAGTTCTTC
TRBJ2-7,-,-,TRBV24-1,CAAGSDRYEQYF,TGTGCCGCCGGATCAGACCGATACGAGCAGTACTTC
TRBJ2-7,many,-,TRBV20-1,CSARDRPGRDSYEQYF,TGCAGTGCTAGAGATCGGCCGGGTCGGGATTCCTACGAGCAGTACTTC
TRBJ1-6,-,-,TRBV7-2,CASSLIGDVAVSPLHF,TGTGCCAGCAGCTTAATAGGGGACGTAGCGGTTTCACCCCTCCACTTT
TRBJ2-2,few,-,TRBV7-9,CASSHHTRTNTGELFF,TGTGCCAGCAGCCACCACACCCGAACGAACACCGGGGAGCTGTTTTTT
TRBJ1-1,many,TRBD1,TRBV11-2,CASSLFGAGGGSAEAFF,TGTGCCAGCAGCTTATTTGGGGCAGGGGGTGGTAGTGCTGAAGCTTTCTTT
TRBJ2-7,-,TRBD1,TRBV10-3,CAINGRDRGNEQYF,TGTGCCATCAATGGCCGGGACAGGGGAAACGAGCAGTACTTC
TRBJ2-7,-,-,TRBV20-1,CSASLVEQYF,TGCAGTGCTAGCCTTGTAGAGCAGTACTTC
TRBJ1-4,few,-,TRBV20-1,CSASQVASNEKLFF,TGCAGTGCCAGCCAGGTGGCATCTAATGAAAAACTGTTTTTT
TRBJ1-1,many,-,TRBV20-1,CRGGRDDTEAFF,TGCAGAGGTGGTAGGGACGACACTGAAGCTTTCTTT
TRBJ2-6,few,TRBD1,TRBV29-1,CSAGQGATGANVLTF,TGCAGCGCCGGACAGGGGGCTACTGGGGCCAACGTCCTGACTTTC
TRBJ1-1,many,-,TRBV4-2,CASSQVGSDTEAFF,TGTGCCAGCAGCCAAGTAGGGTCCGACACTGAAGCTTTCTTT
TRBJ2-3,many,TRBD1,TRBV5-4,CASSRDRGTDTQYF,TGTGCCAGCAGTCGGGACAGGGGGACAGATACGCAGTATTTT
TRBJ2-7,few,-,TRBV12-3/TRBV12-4,CASRSSTSREQYF,TGTGCCAGCAGATCCTCCACCTCGCGCGAGCAGTACTTC
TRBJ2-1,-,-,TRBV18,CASSPLRSEQFF,TGTGCCAGCTCACCACTTAGGAGTGAGCAGTTCTTC
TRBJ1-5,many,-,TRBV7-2,CASSTLPGEDQPQHF,TGTGCCAGCTCCACCCTCCCCGGGGAGGATCAGCCCCAGCATTTT
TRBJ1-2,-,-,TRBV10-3,CAIGGVGGRFTNYGYTF,TGTGCCATCGGGGGTGTAGGAGGGCGATTCACTAACTATGGCTACACCTTC